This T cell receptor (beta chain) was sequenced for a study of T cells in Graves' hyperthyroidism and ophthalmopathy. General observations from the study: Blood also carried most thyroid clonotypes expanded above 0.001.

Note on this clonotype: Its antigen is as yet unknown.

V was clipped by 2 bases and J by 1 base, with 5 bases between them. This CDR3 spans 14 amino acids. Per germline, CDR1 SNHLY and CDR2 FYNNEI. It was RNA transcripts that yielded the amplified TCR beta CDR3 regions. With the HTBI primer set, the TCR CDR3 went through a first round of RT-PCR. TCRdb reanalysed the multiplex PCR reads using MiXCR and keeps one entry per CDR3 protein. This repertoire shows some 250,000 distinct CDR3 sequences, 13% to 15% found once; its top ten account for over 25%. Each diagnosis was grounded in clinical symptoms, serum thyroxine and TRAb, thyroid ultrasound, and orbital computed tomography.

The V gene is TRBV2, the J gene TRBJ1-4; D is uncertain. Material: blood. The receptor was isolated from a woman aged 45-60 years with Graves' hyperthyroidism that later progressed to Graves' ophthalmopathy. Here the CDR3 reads CASSEKGTNEKLFF. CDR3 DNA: TGTGCCAGCAGTGAAAAGGGAACTAATGAAAAACTGTTTTTT.